These T cell receptor beta chains were read from a single sample in a study of shared clonotypes between healthy human individuals. Some clones are missing from TCRdb's copy, which holds only in-frame ones; the method was immunoSEQ multiplex PCR. The table records some 2.1 million clones, about 95% of them present only once. Sequencing was carried out using naive CD8+ T cells sorted from blood. All receptors come from a man between 18 and 35 years old in good health. Each CDR3 is given with its conserved first and last residue. A D gene is named only where the DNA matches it firmly. Rows may omit the clone size; those that give it use once, few, many or a size class.

J | D | V | size | CDR3 | DNA
TRBJ1-1 | - | TRBV18 | - | CASSPPREGDTEAFF | TGTGCCAGCTCACCACCGAGGGAGGGGGACACTGAAGCTTTCTTT
TRBJ2-2 | - | TRBV27 | - | CASSGANTGELFF | TGTGCCAGCAGCGGGGCGAACACCGGGGAGCTGTTTTTT
TRBJ1-2 | TRBD1 | TRBV9 | once | CASSDNSGTGAVGYGYTF | TGTGCCAGCAGTGATAACTCCGGGACAGGGGCGGTTGGCTATGGCTACACCTTC
TRBJ2-3 | - | TRBV6-1 | - | CASSEPGVGTDTQYF | TGTGCCAGCAGTGAGCCCGGGGTGGGCACAGATACGCAGTATTTT
TRBJ2-3 | - | TRBV9 | - | CASSVDSTSTDTQYF | TGTGCCAGCAGCGTAGACTCCACTAGCACAGATACGCAGTATTTT
TRBJ2-5 | - | TRBV30 | once | CAWTIGGVRETQYF | TGTGCCTGGACCATCGGAGGGGTGAGAGAGACCCAGTACTTC
TRBJ2-2 | TRBD1 | TRBV2 | - | CASWGQGNTGELFF | TGTGCCAGCTGGGGACAGGGCAACACCGGGGAGCTGTTTTTT
TRBJ2-7 | TRBD2 | TRBV6-5 | - | CASRLLAGGLYEQYF | TGTGCCAGCAGATTACTAGCGGGAGGTTTGTACGAGCAGTACTTC
TRBJ1-5 | TRBD1 | TRBV5-8 | - | CASRTGSQPQHF | TGTGCCAGCAGGACAGGGTCCCAGCCCCAGCATTTT
TRBJ2-7 | - | TRBV13 | - | CASSLEGSYEQYF | TGTGCCAGCAGCTTAGAGGGATCCTACGAGCAGTACTTC
TRBJ2-2 | - | TRBV5-6 | - | CASSLHGDTGELFF | TGTGCCAGCAGCTTGCATGGGGACACCGGGGAGCTGTTTTTT
TRBJ1-2 | - | TRBV5-6 | - | CASSSTGYGYTF | TGTGCCAGCAGCTCCACGGGCTATGGCTACACCTTC
TRBJ2-2 | - | TRBV6-5 | once | CATSPANTGELFF | TGTGCCACCTCCCCAGCGAACACCGGGGAGCTGTTTTTT
TRBJ2-2 | - | TRBV10-3 | - | CAISELGVGGQGGELFF | TGTGCCATCAGTGAATTAGGAGTGGGGGGGCAAGGCGGGGAGCTGTTTTTT
TRBJ2-7 | - | TRBV9 | - | CASSVGGARYEQYF | TGTGCCAGCAGCGTAGGTGGGGCTCGGTACGAGCAGTACTTC
TRBJ1-5 | TRBD1 | TRBV4-1 | - | CASSQDPGQGNQPQHF | TGCGCCAGCAGCCAAGATCCGGGACAGGGGAATCAGCCCCAGCATTTT
TRBJ2-3 | TRBD2 | TRBV4-1 | few | CASSHWTSGGSDTQYF | TGCGCCAGCAGCCACTGGACTAGCGGGGGTTCAGATACGCAGTATTTT
TRBJ2-1 | TRBD1 | TRBV4-3 | - | CASSPHPGQGWNEQFF | TGCGCCAGCAGCCCGCATCCGGGACAGGGTTGGAATGAGCAGTTCTTC
TRBJ2-5 | TRBD2 | TRBV6-1 | - | CASSGLAGGPQETQYF | TGTGCCAGCAGTGGACTAGCGGGAGGCCCGCAAGAGACCCAGTACTTC
TRBJ2-7 | - | TRBV6-5 | - | CASSPYVGNSYEQYF | TGTGCCAGCAGTCCGTACGTAGGTAACTCCTACGAGCAGTACTTC
TRBJ2-7 | - | TRBV27 | - | CASSPAGDGAYEQYF | TGTGCCAGCAGTCCAGCTGGGGACGGAGCCTACGAGCAGTACTTC
TRBJ1-2 | - | TRBV18 | - | CASSRGEGYYGYTF | TGTGCCAGCTCACGAGGAGAAGGGTACTATGGCTACACCTTC
TRBJ1-5 | TRBD1 | TRBV27 | - | CASRSGTGGREQPQHF | TGTGCCAGCAGATCCGGGACAGGGGGCCGGGAGCAGCCCCAGCATTTT
TRBJ1-1 | - | TRBV5-6 | - | CASSLRWGAPNTEAFF | TGTGCCAGCAGCTTGCGGTGGGGGGCGCCGAACACTGAAGCTTTCTTT
TRBJ2-5 | - | TRBV9 | - | CASSEYPVPQETQYF | TGTGCCAGCAGCGAGTACCCGGTCCCCCAAGAGACCCAGTACTTC
TRBJ2-1 | - | TRBV5-1 | - | CASSLTRVYNEQFF | TGCGCCAGCAGCTTAACTCGGGTCTACAATGAGCAGTTCTTC
TRBJ2-4 | TRBD1 | TRBV30 | - | CAWRPLRQGAYIQYF | TGTGCCTGGAGGCCCCTAAGGCAGGGGGCGTACATTCAGTACTTC
TRBJ2-3 | TRBD2 | TRBV5-1 | - | CASSPGLAGGSYTDTQYF | TGCGCCAGCAGCCCTGGACTAGCGGGGGGGTCTTACACAGATACGCAGTATTTT
TRBJ2-7 | - | TRBV27 | - | CASSTPYEQYF | TGTGCCAGCAGTACTCCCTACGAGCAGTACTTC
TRBJ1-1 | - | TRBV6-5 | - | CASVEGGASTEAFF | TGTGCCAGCGTCGAGGGGGGGGCGAGTACTGAAGCTTTCTTT
TRBJ2-7 | TRBD1 | TRBV10-3 | - | CAISRTGDEWDEQYF | TGTGCCATCAGCCGGACAGGGGATGAATGGGACGAGCAGTACTTC
TRBJ2-5 | TRBD1 | TRBV5-4 | - | CASSPGTARGETQYF | TGTGCCAGCAGCCCTGGGACAGCCAGGGGGGAGACCCAGTACTTC
TRBJ2-2 | - | TRBV6-5 | few | CASAQNTGELFF | TGTGCCAGCGCTCAGAACACCGGGGAGCTGTTTTTT